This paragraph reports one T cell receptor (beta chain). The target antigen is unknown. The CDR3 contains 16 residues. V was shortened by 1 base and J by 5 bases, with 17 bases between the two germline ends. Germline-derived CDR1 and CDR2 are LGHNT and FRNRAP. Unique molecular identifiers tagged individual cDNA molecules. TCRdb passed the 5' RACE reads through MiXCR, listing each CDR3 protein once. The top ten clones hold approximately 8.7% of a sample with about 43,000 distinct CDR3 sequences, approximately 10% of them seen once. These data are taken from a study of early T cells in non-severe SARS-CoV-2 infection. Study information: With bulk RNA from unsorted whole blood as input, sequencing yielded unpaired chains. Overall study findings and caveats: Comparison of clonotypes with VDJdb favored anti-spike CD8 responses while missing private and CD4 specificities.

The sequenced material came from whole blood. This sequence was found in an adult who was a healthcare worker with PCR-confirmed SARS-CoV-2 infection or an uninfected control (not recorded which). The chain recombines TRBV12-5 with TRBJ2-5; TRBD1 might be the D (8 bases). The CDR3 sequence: CASGLATDREGETQYF. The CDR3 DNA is TGTGCTAGTGGTTTGGCCACGGACAGGGAGGGGGAGACCCAGTACTTC.